This T cell receptor (beta chain) appears in the sequencing data of a study of T cell responses to AZD1222 COVID-19 vaccine. Study conclusions and caveats: At 160-218 and 743-854, vaccine-associated CD4 TCRs were dominant, and they spanned spike.

The data were produced by immunoSEQ multiplex PCR, yet TCRdb's version contains in-frame clones alone and is incomplete. The table includes 120,000 to 150,000 clones, around nine tenths detected once. As for this clone: The antigen remains unidentified.

This CDR3 has 16 residues. V shed 4 bases and J 9 bases; nucleotides not matched to a gene: 12. The V gene's germline CDR1 is WSHSY and CDR2 SAAADI. The sequenced sample was peripheral blood, obtained 28 days after the second AZD1222 dose. This receptor was identified in an adult who received the AZD1222 COVID-19 vaccine. V and J are TRBV10-2 and TRBJ1-6; 7 nucleotides agree with TRBD1. CDR3 sequence: CASSAMETGSSSPLHF. The CDR3 bases are TGCGCCAGCAGTGCAATGGAGACAGGGTCGTCTTCACCCCTCCACTTT.